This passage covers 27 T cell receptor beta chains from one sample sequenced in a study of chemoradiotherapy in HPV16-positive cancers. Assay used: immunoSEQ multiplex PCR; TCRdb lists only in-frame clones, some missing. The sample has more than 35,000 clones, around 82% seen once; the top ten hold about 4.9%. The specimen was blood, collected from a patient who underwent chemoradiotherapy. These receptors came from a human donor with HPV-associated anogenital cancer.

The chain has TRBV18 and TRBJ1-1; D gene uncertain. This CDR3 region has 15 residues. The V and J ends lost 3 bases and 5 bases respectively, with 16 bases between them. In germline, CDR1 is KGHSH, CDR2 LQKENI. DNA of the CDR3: TGTGCCAGCTCACCGGTGGAGGGCTTGGGTACTGAAGCTTTCTTT. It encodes CASSPVEGLGTEAFF. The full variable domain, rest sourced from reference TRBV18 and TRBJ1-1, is NAGVMQNPRHLVRRRGQEARLRCSPMKGHSHVYWYRQLPEEGLKFMVYLQKENIIDESGMPKERFSAEFPKEGPSILRIQQVVRGDSAAYFCASSPVEGLGTEAFFGQGTRLTVV.

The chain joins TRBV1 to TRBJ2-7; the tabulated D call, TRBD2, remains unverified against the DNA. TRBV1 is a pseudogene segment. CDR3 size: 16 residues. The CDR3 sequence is CTSSQAPRLDPNEQYF. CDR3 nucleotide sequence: TGCACCAGCAGCCAAGCCCCTAGACTAGACCCCAACGAGCAGTACTTC.

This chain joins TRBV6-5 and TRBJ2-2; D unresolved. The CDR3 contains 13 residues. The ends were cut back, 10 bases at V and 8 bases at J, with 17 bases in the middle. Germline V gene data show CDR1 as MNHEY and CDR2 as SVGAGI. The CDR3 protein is CATQRSFVGELFF. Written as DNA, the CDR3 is TGTGCCACCCAGAGGAGCTTTGTAGGGGAGCTGTTTTTT.

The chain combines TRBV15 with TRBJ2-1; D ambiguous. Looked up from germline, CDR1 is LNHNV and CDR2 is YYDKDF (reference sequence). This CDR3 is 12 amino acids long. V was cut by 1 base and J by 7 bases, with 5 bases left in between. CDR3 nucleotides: TGTGCCACCAGCAGAGTGGAGAATGAGCAGTTCTTC. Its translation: CATSRVENEQFF. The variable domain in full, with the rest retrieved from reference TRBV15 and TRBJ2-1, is DAMVIQNPRYQVTQFGKPVTLSCSQTLNHNVMYWYQQKSSQAPKLLFHYYDKDFNNEADTPDNFQSRRPNTSFCFLDIRSPGLGDTAMYLCATSRVENEQFFGPGTRLTVL.

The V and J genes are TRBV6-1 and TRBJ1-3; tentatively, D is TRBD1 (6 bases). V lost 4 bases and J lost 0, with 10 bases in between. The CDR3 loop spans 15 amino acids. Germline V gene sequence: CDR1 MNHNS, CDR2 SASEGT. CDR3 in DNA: TGTGCCAGCAGTGCCTGGACAGCCTCTGGAAACACCATATATTTT. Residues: CASSAWTASGNTIYF.

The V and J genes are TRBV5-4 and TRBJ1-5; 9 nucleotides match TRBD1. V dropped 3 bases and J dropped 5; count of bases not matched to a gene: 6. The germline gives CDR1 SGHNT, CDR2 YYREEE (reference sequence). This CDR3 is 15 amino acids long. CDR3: CASSSGQGRDQPQHF. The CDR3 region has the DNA TGTGCCAGCAGCTCCGGACAGGGGCGGGATCAGCCCCAGCATTTT.

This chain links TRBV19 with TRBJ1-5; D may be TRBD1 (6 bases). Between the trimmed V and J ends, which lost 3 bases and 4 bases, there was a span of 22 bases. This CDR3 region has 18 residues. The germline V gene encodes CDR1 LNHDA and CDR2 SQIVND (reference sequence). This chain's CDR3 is CASSIIRLLQGHNQPQHF. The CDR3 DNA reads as TGTGCCAGTAGTATCATTCGTCTCCTACAGGGTCATAATCAGCCCCAGCATTTT.

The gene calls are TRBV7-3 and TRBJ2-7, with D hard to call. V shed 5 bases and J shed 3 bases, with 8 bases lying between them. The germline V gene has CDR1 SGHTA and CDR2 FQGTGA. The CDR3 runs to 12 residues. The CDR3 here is CASSSDNYEQYF. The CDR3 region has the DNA TGTGCCAGCAGCAGTGACAACTACGAGCAGTACTTC.

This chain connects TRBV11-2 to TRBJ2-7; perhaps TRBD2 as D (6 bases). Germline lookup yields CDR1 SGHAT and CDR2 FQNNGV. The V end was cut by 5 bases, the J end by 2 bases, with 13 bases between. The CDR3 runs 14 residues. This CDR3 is CASSLGTYTYEQYF. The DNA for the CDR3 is TGTGCCAGCAGCCTCGGGACTTATACCTACGAGCAGTACTTC.

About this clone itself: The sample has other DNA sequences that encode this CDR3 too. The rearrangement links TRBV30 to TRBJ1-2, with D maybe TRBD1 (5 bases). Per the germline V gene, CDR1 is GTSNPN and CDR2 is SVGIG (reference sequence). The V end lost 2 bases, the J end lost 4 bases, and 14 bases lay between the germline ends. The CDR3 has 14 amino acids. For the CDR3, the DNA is TGTGCCTGGAGTATGCCAGGGATAACCTATGGCTACACCTTC. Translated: CAWSMPGITYGYTF.

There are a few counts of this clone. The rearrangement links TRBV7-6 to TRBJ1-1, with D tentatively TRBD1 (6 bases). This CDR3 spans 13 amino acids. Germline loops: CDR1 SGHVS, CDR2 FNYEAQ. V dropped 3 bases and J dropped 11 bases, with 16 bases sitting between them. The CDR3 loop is CASSFRQADRAFF. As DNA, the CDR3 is TGTGCCAGCAGCTTCCGACAGGCCGATCGGGCTTTCTTT.

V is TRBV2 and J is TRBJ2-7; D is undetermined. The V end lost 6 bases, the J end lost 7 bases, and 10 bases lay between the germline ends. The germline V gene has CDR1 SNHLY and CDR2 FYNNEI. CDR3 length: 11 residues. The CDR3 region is CASSPRWEQYF. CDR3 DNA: TGTGCCAGCAGCCCGAGATGGGAGCAGTACTTC.

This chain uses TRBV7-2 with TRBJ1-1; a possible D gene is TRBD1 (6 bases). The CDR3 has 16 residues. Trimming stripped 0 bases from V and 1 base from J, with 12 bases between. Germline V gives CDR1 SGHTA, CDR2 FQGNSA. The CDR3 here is CASSLARTVKNTEAFF. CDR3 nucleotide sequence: TGTGCCAGCAGCTTAGCCCGGACAGTGAAGAACACTGAAGCTTTCTTT.

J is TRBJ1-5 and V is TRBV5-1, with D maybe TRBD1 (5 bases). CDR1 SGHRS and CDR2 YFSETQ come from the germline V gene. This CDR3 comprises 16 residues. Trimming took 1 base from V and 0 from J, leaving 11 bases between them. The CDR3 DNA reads TGCGCCAGCAGCTTGAACGGACATAATAGCAATCAGCCCCAGCATTTT. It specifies CASSLNGHNSNQPQHF.

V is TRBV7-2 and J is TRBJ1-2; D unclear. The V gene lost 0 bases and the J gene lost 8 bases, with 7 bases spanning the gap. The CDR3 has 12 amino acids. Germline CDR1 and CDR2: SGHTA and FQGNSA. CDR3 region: CASSLAQYGYTF. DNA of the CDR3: TGTGCCAGCAGCTTAGCACAATACGGCTACACCTTC.

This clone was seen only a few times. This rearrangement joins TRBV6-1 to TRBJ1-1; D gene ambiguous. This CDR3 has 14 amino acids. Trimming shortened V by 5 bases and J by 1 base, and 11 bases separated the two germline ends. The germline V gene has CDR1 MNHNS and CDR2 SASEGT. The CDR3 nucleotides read TGTGCCAGCAGTCGCCGGACTGGGAACACTGAAGCTTTCTTT. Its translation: CASSRRTGNTEAFF.

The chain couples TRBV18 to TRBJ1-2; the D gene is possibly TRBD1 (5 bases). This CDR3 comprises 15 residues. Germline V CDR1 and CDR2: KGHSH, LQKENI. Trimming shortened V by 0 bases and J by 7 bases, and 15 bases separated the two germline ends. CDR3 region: CASSPPGEGTSGYTF. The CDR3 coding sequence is TGTGCCAGCTCACCACCGGGGGAGGGAACTAGTGGCTACACCTTC.

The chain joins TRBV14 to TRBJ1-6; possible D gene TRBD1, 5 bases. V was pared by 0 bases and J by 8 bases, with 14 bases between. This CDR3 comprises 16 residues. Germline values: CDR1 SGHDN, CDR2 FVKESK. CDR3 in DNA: TGTGCCAGCAGCCAAGATTGGAGGCAGGGAGATTCACCCCTCCACTTT. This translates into CASSQDWRQGDSPLHF.

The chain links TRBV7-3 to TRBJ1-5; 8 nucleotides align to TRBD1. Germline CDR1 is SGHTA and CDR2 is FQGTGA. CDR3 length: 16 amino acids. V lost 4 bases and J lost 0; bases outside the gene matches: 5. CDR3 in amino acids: CASSSHRGDSNQPQHF. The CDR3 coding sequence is TGTGCCAGCAGCTCCCACAGGGGGGATAGCAATCAGCCCCAGCATTTT.

The CDR3 nucleotides read TGCGCCAGCAGCCAACAGGGGGCTAACACTGAAGCTTTCTTT. It specifies CASSQQGANTEAFF. The V gene is TRBV4-3, the J gene TRBJ1-1; TRBD1 matches 8 bases. With 2 bases clipped from V and 2 bases from J, the junction kept 1 base outside the gene matches. In germline, CDR1 is LGHNA, CDR2 YSLEER. This CDR3 is 14 amino acids long.

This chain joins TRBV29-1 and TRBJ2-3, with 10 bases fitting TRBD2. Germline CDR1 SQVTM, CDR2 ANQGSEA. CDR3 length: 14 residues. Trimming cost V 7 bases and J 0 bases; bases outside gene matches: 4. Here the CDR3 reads CSALAGASTDTQYF. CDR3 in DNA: TGCAGCGCCCTAGCGGGGGCTAGCACAGATACGCAGTATTTT.

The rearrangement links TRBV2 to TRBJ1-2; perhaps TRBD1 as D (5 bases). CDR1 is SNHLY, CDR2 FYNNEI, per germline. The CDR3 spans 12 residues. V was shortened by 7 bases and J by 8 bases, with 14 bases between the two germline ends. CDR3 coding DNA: TGTGCCAGCAACGCAGGGCTGGGAGGCTACACCTTC. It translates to CASNAGLGGYTF.

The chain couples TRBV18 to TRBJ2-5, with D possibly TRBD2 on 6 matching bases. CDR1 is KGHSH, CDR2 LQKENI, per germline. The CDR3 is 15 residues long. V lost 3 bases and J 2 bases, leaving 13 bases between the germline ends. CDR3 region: CASSPLGTSQETQYF. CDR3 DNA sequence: TGTGCCAGCTCACCGCTTGGGACTTCACAAGAGACCCAGTACTTC.

The CDR3: CASSLVGAANEKLFF. The CDR3 nucleotides are TGCGCCAGCAGCTTGGTGGGGGCTGCTAATGAAAAACTGTTTTTT. The V and J genes are TRBV5-1 and TRBJ1-4; D perhaps matches TRBD1 (6 bases). This CDR3 is 15 amino acids long. V was pared by 0 bases and J by 3 bases, with 9 bases between. Germline-derived CDR1 and CDR2 are SGHRS and YFSETQ.

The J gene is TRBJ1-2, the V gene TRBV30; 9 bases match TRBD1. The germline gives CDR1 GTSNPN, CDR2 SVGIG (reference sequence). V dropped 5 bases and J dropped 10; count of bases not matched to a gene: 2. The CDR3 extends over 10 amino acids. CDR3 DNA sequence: TGTGCCTGGGGACAGGGGCACTACACCTTC. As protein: CAWGQGHYTF.

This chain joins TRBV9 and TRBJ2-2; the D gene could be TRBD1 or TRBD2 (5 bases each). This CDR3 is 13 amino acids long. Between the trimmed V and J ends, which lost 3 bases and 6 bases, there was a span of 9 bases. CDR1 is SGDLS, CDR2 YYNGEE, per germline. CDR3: CASSAQGPGELFF. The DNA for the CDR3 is TGTGCCAGCAGCGCTCAGGGACCCGGGGAGCTGTTTTTT.

CDR3 nucleotide sequence: TGTGCCAGCAGTCTGACAGGGGGCGGAAGCTCCTATAATTCACCCCTCCACTTT. Translated: CASSLTGGGSSYNSPLHF. The chain joins TRBV2 to TRBJ1-6; 10 bases are a match to TRBD1. V lost 5 bases and J lost 0; bases outside the gene matches: 7. Germline CDR1 reads SNHLY; CDR2 reads FYNNEI. The CDR3 sequence is 18 residues long.